These T cell receptor beta chains were read from a single sample in a study of CD8 T cells in Susac syndrome. TCRdb processed the immunoSEQ multiplex PCR reads anew with MiXCR; each CDR3 protein has one entry. The sample lists about 300,000 distinct CDR3 sequences; approximately 89% were seen once. Sequencing was carried out using CD8+ T cells from PBMCs. Receptors were obtained from a human donor with multiple sclerosis. Each CDR3 is given with its conserved first and last residue. Fields, in order: clone size, V gene, J gene, D gene, CDR3 protein, CDR3 DNA. D genes are given only for firm matches. Clone size is not always given. Where it is, it says once, few, many or a class for expanded clones.

>few|TRBV7-6|TRBJ2-1|NA
CASSLGSAGNNEQFF
TGTGCCAGCAGCTTAGGGTCGGCAGGAAACAATGAGCAGTTCTTC
>NA|TRBV5-6|TRBJ1-1|NA
CASSGSLLGRMNTEAFF
TGTGCCAGCAGCGGGTCACTCTTGGGACGTATGAACACTGAAGCTTTCTTT
>NA|TRBV20-1|TRBJ1-1|NA
CSAEGQGGYTEAFF
TGCAGTGCTGAGGGCCAGGGAGGGTACACTGAAGCTTTCTTT
>NA|TRBV20-1|TRBJ1-5|TRBD1
CSARNGPGTGNQPQHF
TGCAGTGCTAGGAACGGTCCCGGGACAGGGAATCAGCCCCAGCATTTT
>NA|TRBV3-1|TRBJ2-1|TRBD2
CASSRKLGLAVYNEQFF
TGTGCCAGCAGCCGGAAACTCGGACTAGCGGTCTACAATGAGCAGTTCTTC
>NA|TRBV20-1|TRBJ2-7|NA
CSARDLEHDPPPFEQYF
TGCAGTGCTAGAGATCTGGAACACGACCCACCACCCTTCGAGCAGTACTTC
>NA|TRBV20-1|TRBJ2-1|TRBD2
CSAREASGGYNEQFF
TGCAGTGCTAGAGAGGCTAGCGGAGGCTACAATGAGCAGTTCTTC
>NA|TRBV29-1|TRBJ2-3|NA
CSVEDPRGSSWDTQYF
TGCAGCGTTGAAGATCCCCGGGGGTCCAGCTGGGATACGCAGTATTTT
>NA|TRBV29-1|TRBJ2-3|TRBD2
CSVVWASGADTQYF
TGCAGCGTTGTGTGGGCTAGCGGTGCAGATACGCAGTATTTT
>NA|TRBV29-1|TRBJ2-1|TRBD2
CSAPGGPNGEQFF
TGCAGCGCACCGGGAGGGCCGAACGGTGAGCAGTTCTTC
>NA|TRBV7-9|TRBJ2-1|TRBD2
CASSLAAGRYNEQFF
TGTGCCAGCAGCTTAGCAGCGGGACGATACAATGAGCAGTTCTTC
>once|TRBV6-2/TRBV6-3|TRBJ2-1|NA
CASSPDPNEQFF
TGTGCCAGCAGCCCCGATCCGAATGAGCAGTTCTTC
>few|TRBV7-9|TRBJ2-7|NA
CASSLVWDPSLGYEQYF
TGTGCCAGCAGCTTAGTTTGGGATCCGAGTTTGGGCTACGAGCAGTACTTC
>NA|TRBV28|TRBJ2-7|NA
CASSWIDRTYEQYF
TGTGCCAGCAGTTGGATCGACAGGACCTACGAGCAGTACTTC